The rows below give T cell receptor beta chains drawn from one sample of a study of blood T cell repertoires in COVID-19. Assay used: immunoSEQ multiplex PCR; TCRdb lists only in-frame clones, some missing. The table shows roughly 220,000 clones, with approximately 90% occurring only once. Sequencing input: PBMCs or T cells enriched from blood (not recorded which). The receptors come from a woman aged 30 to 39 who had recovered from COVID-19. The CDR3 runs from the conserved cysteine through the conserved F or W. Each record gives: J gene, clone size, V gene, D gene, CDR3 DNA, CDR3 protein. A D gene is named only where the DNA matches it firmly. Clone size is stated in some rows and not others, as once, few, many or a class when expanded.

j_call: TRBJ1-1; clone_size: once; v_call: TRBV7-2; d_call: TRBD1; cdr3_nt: TGTGCCAGCAGCCCTACACGACAGGGTAACACTGAAGCTTTCTTT; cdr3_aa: CASSPTRQGNTEAFF
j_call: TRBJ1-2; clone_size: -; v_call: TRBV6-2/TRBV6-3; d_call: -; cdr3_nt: TGTGCCAGCAGTTATACGGACATTACTAACTATGGCTACACCTTC; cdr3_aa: CASSYTDITNYGYTF
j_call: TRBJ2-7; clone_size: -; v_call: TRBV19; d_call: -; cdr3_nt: TGTGCCAGTAGTCCCTACAGGGAGCACGACGAGCAGTACTTC; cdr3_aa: CASSPYREHDEQYF
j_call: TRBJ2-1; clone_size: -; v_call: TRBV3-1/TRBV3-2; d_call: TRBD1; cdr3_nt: TGTGCCAGCAGCCCTGAGGGACAGCTTATCTACAATGAGCAGTTCTTC; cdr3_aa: CASSPEGQLIYNEQFF
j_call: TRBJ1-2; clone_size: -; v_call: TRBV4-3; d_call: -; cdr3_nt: TGCGCCAGCAGCCAAGATCTTTGGGGGCAAACTAACTATGGCTACACCTTC; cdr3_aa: CASSQDLWGQTNYGYTF
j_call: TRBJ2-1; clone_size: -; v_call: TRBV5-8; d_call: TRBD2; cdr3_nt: TGTGCCAGCAGCTTGGGACTAGCGGGGGCAGGTAATGAGCAGTTCTTC; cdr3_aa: CASSLGLAGAGNEQFF
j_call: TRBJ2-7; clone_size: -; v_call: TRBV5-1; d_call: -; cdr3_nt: TGCGCCAGCAGGCGAGGAGGTACGGAGGAGCAGTACTTC; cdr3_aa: CASRRGGTEEQYF
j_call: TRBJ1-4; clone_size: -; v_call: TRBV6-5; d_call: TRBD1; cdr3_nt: TGTGCCACCGCCGTGGGACAGGATAATGAAAAACTGTTTTTT; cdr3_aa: CATAVGQDNEKLFF
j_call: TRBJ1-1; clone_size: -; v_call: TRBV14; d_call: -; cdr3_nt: TGTGCCAGCAGCCCGACAGCGAACACTGAAGCTTTCTTT; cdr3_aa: CASSPTANTEAFF
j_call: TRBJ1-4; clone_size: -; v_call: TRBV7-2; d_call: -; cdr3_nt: TGTGCCAGCAGCTCGCAGGGCCCCAATGAAAAACTGTTTTTT; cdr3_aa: CASSSQGPNEKLFF
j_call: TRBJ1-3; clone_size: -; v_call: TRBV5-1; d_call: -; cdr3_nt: TGCGCCAGCAGAGAGGGTGCCTTGGACACCATATATTTT; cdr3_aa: CASREGALDTIYF
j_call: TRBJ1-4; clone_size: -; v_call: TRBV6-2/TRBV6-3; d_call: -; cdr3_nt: TGTGCCAGCAGTTACTCGAGCGGTAACGGAGAAAAACTGTTTTTT; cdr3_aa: CASSYSSGNGEKLFF
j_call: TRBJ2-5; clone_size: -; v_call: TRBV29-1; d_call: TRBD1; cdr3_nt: TGCAGCGTTGAAGCCCCCGGGGACAGGACCAATCATCAAGAGACCCAGTACTTC; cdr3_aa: CSVEAPGDRTNHQETQYF
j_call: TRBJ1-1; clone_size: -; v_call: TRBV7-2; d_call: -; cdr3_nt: TGTGCCAGCAGTACACAGGGCCTCGCTGAAGCTTTCTTT; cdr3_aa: CASSTQGLAEAFF
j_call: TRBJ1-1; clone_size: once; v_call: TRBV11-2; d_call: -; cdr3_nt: TGTGCCAGCAGCTTAGGAAGGACTATGAACACTGAAGCTTTCTTT; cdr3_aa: CASSLGRTMNTEAFF
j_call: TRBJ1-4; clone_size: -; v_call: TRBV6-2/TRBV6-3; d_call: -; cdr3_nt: TGTGCCAGCAGTTACGGACAGCCACCTAATGAAAAACTGTTTTTT; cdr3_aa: CASSYGQPPNEKLFF
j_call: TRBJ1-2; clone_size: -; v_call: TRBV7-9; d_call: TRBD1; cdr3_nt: TGTGCCAGCAGCCCTGTGGGACAGGGGGCTGAATATGGCTACACCTTC; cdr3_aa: CASSPVGQGAEYGYTF
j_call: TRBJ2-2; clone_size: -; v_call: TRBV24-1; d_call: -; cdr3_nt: TGTGCCACCAGTCCCGGGGTCACCGGGGAGCTGTTTTTT; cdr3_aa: CATSPGVTGELFF
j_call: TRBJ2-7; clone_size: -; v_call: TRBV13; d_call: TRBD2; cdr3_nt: TGTGCCAGCAGCTTAAATGCGGGGGGAACCTACGAGCAGTACTTC; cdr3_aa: CASSLNAGGTYEQYF
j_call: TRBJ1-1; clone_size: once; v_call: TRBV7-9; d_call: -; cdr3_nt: TGTGCCAGCAGCCCCGAGTCCACTGAAGCTTTCTTT; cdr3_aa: CASSPESTEAFF
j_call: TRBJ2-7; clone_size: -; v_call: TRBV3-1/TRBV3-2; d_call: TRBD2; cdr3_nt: TGTGCCAGCACAAAGAGGGCGGGGGAAGAGCAGTACTTC; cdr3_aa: CASTKRAGEEQYF
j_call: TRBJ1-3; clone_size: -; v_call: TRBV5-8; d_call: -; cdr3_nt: TGTGCCAGCAGCTTGGGAGTAACTGGAAACACCATATATTTT; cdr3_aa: CASSLGVTGNTIYF
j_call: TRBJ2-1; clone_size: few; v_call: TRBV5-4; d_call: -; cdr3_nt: TGTGCCAGCAGCCCTAGGTCCGCACCGGGGTCCTACAATGAGCAGTTCTTC; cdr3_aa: CASSPRSAPGSYNEQFF
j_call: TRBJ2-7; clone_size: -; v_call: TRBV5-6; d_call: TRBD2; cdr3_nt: TGTGCCAGCAGACCTACTAGCGGGGTGTACGAGCAGTACTTC; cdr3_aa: CASRPTSGVYEQYF
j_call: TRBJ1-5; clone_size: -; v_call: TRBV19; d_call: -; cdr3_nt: TGTGCCAGTTCTGTGGGGGGGGATCAGCCCCAGCATTTT; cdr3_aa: CASSVGGDQPQHF
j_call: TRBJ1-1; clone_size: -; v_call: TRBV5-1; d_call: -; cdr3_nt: TGCGCCAGCTGGGGGAGGGGGAACACTGAAGCTTTCTTT; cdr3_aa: CASWGRGNTEAFF
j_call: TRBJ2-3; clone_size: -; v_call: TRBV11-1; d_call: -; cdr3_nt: TGTGCCAGCAGCCCAAGGGACACCTACACAGATACGCAGTATTTT; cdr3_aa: CASSPRDTYTDTQYF
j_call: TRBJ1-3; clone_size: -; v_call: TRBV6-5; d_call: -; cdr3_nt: TGTGCCAGCAGCCCCATGTCAGGAAACACCATATATTTT; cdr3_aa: CASSPMSGNTIYF
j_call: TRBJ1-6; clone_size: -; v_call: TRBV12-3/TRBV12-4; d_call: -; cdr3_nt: TGTGCCAGCAGTACTCCAGGGTCACCCCTCCACTTT; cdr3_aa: CASSTPGSPLHF
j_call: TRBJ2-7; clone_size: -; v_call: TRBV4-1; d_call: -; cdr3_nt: TGCGCCAGCAGCCAAGTTGGGCTAAAACCGTACGAGCAGTACTTC; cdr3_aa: CASSQVGLKPYEQYF
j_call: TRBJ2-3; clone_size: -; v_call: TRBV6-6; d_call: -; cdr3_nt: TGTGCCAGCAGTTACTCTGGGAGCCGGCGGGATACGCAGTATTTT; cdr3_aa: CASSYSGSRRDTQYF
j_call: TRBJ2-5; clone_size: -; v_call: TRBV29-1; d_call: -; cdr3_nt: TGCAGCGTTGAAGGACAGTCCCGCGAGACCCAGTACTTC; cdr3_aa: CSVEGQSRETQYF
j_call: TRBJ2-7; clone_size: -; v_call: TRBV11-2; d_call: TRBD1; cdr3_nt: TGTGCCAGCAGCCACTTCCGGGACAGAGCGAATAACGAGCAGTACTTC; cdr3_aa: CASSHFRDRANNEQYF
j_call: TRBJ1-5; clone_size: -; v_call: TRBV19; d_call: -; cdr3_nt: TGTGCCAGTAGTATGGGGCAGAATCAGCCCCAGCATTTT; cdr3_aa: CASSMGQNQPQHF
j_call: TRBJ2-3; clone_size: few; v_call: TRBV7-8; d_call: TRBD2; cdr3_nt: TGTGCCAGCAAGACTAGCGGGGTTCCCTCAGATACGCAGTATTTT; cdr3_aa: CASKTSGVPSDTQYF
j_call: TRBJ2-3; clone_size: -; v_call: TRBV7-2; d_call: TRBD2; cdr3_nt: TGTGCCAGCAACGCCAGGATGGCGGGGGGGCCGGATACGCAGTATTTT; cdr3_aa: CASNARMAGGPDTQYF
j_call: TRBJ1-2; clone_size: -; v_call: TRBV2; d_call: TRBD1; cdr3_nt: TGTGCCAGCAGTAAAGACAGGGGGCATGGCTACACCTTC; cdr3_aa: CASSKDRGHGYTF
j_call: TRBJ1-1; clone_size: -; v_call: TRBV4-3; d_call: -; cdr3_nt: TGCGCCAGCAGCCAAGATACCCCAGACACTGAAGCTTTCTTT; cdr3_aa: CASSQDTPDTEAFF
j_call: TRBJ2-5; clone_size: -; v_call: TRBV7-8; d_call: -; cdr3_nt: TGTGCCAGCAGCTTACTGGGGGCCCTTTCTCAAGAGACCCAGTACTTC; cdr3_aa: CASSLLGALSQETQYF
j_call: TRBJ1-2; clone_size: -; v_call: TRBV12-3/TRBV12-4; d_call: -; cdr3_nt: TGTGCCAGCAGTTTTCGTCCCTATGGCTACACCTTC; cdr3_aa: CASSFRPYGYTF
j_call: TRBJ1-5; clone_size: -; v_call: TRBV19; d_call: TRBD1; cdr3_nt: TGTGCCAGTAGCGTCCGGGACAGGGGCGCTGGCAATCAGCCCCAGCATTTT; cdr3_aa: CASSVRDRGAGNQPQHF
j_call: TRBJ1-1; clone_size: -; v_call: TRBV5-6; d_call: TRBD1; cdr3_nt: TGTGCCAGTGGGACAGCATACACTGAAGCTTTCTTT; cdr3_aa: CASGTAYTEAFF
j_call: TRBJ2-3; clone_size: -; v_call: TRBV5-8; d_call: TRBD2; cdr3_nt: TGTGCCAGCAGCCCCGAAGGCGGGGGGTCGGGCTATACGCAGTATTTT; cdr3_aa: CASSPEGGGSGYTQYF
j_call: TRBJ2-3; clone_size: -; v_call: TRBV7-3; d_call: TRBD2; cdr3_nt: TGTGCCAGCAGCGCGACTAGCGGGGGGCCAGATACGCAGTATTTT; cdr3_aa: CASSATSGGPDTQYF
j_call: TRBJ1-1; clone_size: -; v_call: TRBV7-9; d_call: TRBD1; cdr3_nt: TGTGCCAGCAGCTTGGGACAGGGCGTTATGACTGAAGCTTTCTTT; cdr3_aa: CASSLGQGVMTEAFF
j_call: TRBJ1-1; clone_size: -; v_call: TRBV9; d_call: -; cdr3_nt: TGTGCCAGCAGCGCCGGGGGATCGAACACTGAAGCTTTCTTT; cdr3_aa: CASSAGGSNTEAFF
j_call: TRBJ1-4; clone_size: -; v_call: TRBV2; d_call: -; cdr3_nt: TGTGCCAGCAGTTCACAGTCGTTAGGTGAAAAACTGTTTTTT; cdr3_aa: CASSSQSLGEKLFF